These 10 T cell receptor beta chains share one sample of origin, sequenced in a study of PD-L1 blockade in urothelial cancer. Assay used: immunoSEQ multiplex PCR; TCRdb lists only in-frame clones, some missing. The table lists about 26,000 clones, roughly 90% of them singletons. The starting material was PBMCs, obtained around atezolizumab (anti-PD-L1) treatment. All receptors come from a man between 60 and 75 years old with urothelial cancer.

The chain couples TRBV2 to TRBJ2-3; TRBD1 might be the D (6 bases). Germline CDR1 is SNHLY and CDR2 is FYNNEI. Trimming took 6 bases from V and 8 from J, leaving 9 bases between them. CDR3 length equals 11 residues. The CDR3 DNA is TGTGCCAGCAGATACAGGGCTACGCAGTATTTT. Its translation: CASRYRATQYF.

The gene calls are TRBV5-1 and TRBJ2-3; 7 bases match TRBD2. V shed 0 bases and J 4 bases; nucleotides not matched to a gene: 2. From germline, CDR1 is SGHRS and CDR2 YFSETQ. CDR3 length equals 14 residues. In nucleotides, the CDR3 is TGCGCCAGCAGCTTGGTAGCGGGCCCAGATACGCAGTATTTT. This sequence encodes CASSLVAGPDTQYF. Together with reference TRBV5-1 and TRBJ2-3, the CDR3 gives the full variable domain: KAGVTQTPRYLIKTRGQQVTLSCSPISGHRSVSWYQQTPGQGLQFLFEYFSETQRNKGNFPGRFSGRQFSNSRSEMNVSTLELGDSALYLCASSLVAGPDTQYFGPGTRLTVL.

The chain combines TRBV6-5 with TRBJ2-1, with 9 bases identical to TRBD2. In germline, CDR1 is MNHEY, CDR2 SVGAGI. The V segment lost 4 bases and the J segment 5 bases; nucleotides outside the gene matches: 6. This CDR3 region has 15 residues. CDR3 amino acids: CASSSWTSANNEQFF. The CDR3 region has the DNA TGTGCCAGCAGTTCGTGGACTAGCGCGAACAATGAGCAGTTCTTC.

Here the CDR3 DNA reads TGTGCCAGCAGCCCGGTCCGCTTAGGGAGCGGCTACACCTTC. Translation gives CASSPVRLGSGYTF. The chain joins TRBV7-9 to TRBJ1-2, with D hard to call. The CDR3 spans 14 residues. V was pared by 5 bases and J by 8 bases, with 18 bases between. The V gene's germline CDR1 is SEHNR and CDR2 FQNEAQ (reference sequence).

This clone turned up a few times. The chain employs TRBV30 and TRBJ1-1; 10 positions match TRBD1. Germline V lookup: CDR1 GTSNPN, CDR2 SVGIG (reference sequence). CDR3 length: 11 residues. The junction had 3 bases not matched to a gene; V was cut back by 7 bases and J by 7 bases. CDR3 nucleotide sequence: TGTGCCTCATGGACAGGGGGTGAAGCTTTCTTT. Its translation: CASWTGGEAFF.

V gene TRBV4-3 combines with J gene TRBJ2-3, with D uncertain. CDR1 LGHNA and CDR2 YSLEER come from the germline V gene. There are 14 residues in the CDR3. Deletions cut 1 base from V and 3 bases from J, with 8 bases between. CDR3 loop: CASSQGPVTDTQYF. The CDR3 region has the DNA TGCGCCAGCAGCCAAGGTCCGGTAACAGATACGCAGTATTTT.

V is TRBV5-1 and J is TRBJ2-3; 8 positions agree with TRBD1. The V and J ends lost 5 bases and 4 bases, in that order; junction bases with no gene match: 9. CDR1 SGHRS and CDR2 YFSETQ come from the germline V gene. The CDR3 contains 15 residues. The CDR3 here is CASRAGGAPADTQYF. CDR3 sequence (DNA): TGCGCCAGCAGAGCAGGGGGCGCCCCGGCAGATACGCAGTATTTT.

This clone appeared once. This chain uses TRBV7-3 with TRBJ2-4; maybe TRBD2 (6 bases). CDR3 length: 15 residues. CDR1 and CDR2 (germline): SGHTA, FQGTGA. The germline V and J ends were trimmed by 5 bases and 7 bases, with 18 bases remaining between them. CDR3 bases: TGTGCCAGCAGCCTAATGGGGGGTAAAGAGAACATTCAGTACTTC. This codes for CASSLMGGKENIQYF.

The chain is built from TRBV30 and TRBJ2-1; D is unresolved. Germline CDR1 reads GTSNPN; CDR2 reads SVGIG (reference sequence). Trimming removed 5 bases at V and 7 bases at J, with 9 bases between. CDR3 length: 11 residues. In DNA, the CDR3 is TGTGCCTGGGAGAGCCGGAATGAGCAGTTCTTC. Translation gives CAWESRNEQFF.

The chain is built from TRBV11-2 and TRBJ2-5, with 8 nucleotides matching TRBD2. This CDR3 is built from 16 residues. CDR1 and CDR2 from the germline V gene are SGHAT and FQNNGV. Trimming cost V 4 bases and J 1 base; bases outside gene matches: 8. This chain's CDR3 is CASSSVSGSPQETQYF. The CDR3 DNA follows: TGTGCCAGCAGCTCTGTCAGCGGGAGTCCCCAAGAGACCCAGTACTTC.